These 28 T cell receptor beta chains were all obtained from the same sample, sequenced in a study of blood T cell repertoires in COVID-19. The assay was immunoSEQ multiplex PCR, and TCRdb's table has in-frame clones only and misses some. This sample has about 160,000 clones, with under 85% found just once. The source material was peripheral blood. All receptors come from a man between 65 and 79 years old who had recovered from COVID-19.

The chain has TRBV7-2 and TRBJ2-2; TRBD1 is a possible D gene (5 bases). This CDR3 has 14 amino acids. Germline V gene data show CDR1 as SGHTA and CDR2 as FQGNSA. Trimming took 4 bases from V and 2 from J, leaving 8 bases between them. CDR3 sequence: CASSSDSNTGELFF. For the CDR3, the DNA is TGTGCCAGCAGCTCCGACAGTAACACCGGGGAGCTGTTTTTT.

The chain carries TRBV19 and TRBJ1-4; 7 nucleotides line up with TRBD1. Germline V gene data show CDR1 as LNHDA and CDR2 as SQIVND (reference sequence). V lost 7 bases, J lost 12 bases, and 14 bases stayed unmatched. The CDR3 is made up of 14 amino acids. CDR3 nucleotide sequence: TGTGCCAGTACCCGAGGGGGCGGTTCAAGAGAACTGTTTTTT. Amino acid sequence: CASTRGGGSRELFF.

The chain employs TRBV11-2 and TRBJ2-7; 7 positions match TRBD2. The germline gives CDR1 SGHAT, CDR2 FQNNGV. V was clipped by 5 bases and J by 7 bases; unmatched bases: 11. This CDR3 is built from 14 residues. CDR3 in amino acids: CASSPGTPGREQYF. CDR3 coding DNA: TGTGCCAGCAGCCCCGGGACGCCCGGGAGGGAGCAGTACTTC.

The chain uses TRBV2 and TRBJ2-1, with D possibly TRBD2 on 5 matching bases. V was pared by 8 bases and J by 8 bases, with 16 bases between. The germline CDR1 and CDR2 sequences are SNHLY and FYNNEI. CDR3 length: 13 amino acids. CDR3 sequence reads: CASLRPPGDEQFF. The CDR3 DNA reads TGTGCCAGCCTTCGACCTCCCGGGGATGAGCAGTTCTTC.

The V and J genes are TRBV20-1 and TRBJ2-3, with D possibly TRBD2 on 5 matching bases. V lost 3 bases to trimming and J lost 6 bases, with 19 bases between them. The V gene's germline CDR1 is DFQATT and CDR2 SNEGSKA (reference sequence). This CDR3 comprises 15 residues. The CDR3 bases are TGCAGTGCTAGTGAGTCCGCGGGTTCTAGGGATACGCAGTATTTT. Its translation: CSASESAGSRDTQYF.

The chain carries TRBV11-2 and TRBJ2-5, with 8 bases lining up with TRBD2. Germline V CDR1 and CDR2: SGHAT, FQNNGV. This CDR3 is 17 amino acids long. V shed 5 bases and J 2 bases; nucleotides not matched to a gene: 13. The CDR3 protein is CASSLNPPTSVQETQYF. The CDR3, as DNA: TGTGCCAGCAGCCTTAATCCTCCGACTAGCGTGCAAGAGACCCAGTACTTC.

The genes are TRBV6-1 and TRBJ2-2, with D possibly matching TRBD2 (5 bases). Germline CDR1 and CDR2: MNHNS and SASEGT. CDR3 length: 13 residues. The V gene lost 2 bases and the J gene lost 9 bases, with 10 bases spanning the gap. CDR3 amino acids: CASSEFGIRELFF. The CDR3 region has the DNA TGTGCCAGCAGTGAATTCGGGATCCGGGAGCTGTTTTTT.

As to this clone: One junction end does not reproduce the germline sequence, and a read error may be involved. This chain connects TRBV9 to TRBJ2-1, with a possible D match to TRBD2 (5 bases). Germline V gene data show CDR1 as SGDLS and CDR2 as YYNGEE. The CDR3 length is 15 residues. The CDR3 here is CASSIDGVVLNGQFF. In DNA form, the CDR3 reads TGTGCCAGCAGCATAGACGGGGTTGTCCTAAATGGGCAGTTCTTC.

The count of this clone is one. The gene calls are TRBV12-3 or TRBV12-4 and TRBJ1-2, with D unresolved. The CDR3 loop spans 12 amino acids. The V and J ends lost 3 bases and 5 bases respectively, with 7 bases between them. CDR3 residues: CASSFVPYGYTF. The CDR3 bases are TGTGCCAGCAGTTTTGTCCCTTATGGCTACACCTTC.

In this sample, this clone turned up many times. The chain's CDR3 is CASSGQGARGLGYTF. The CDR3 DNA reads TGTGCCAGCAGTGGACAGGGGGCGAGGGGTCTTGGCTACACCTTC. The chain joins TRBV5-6 to TRBJ1-2; 11 nucleotides match TRBD1. Per germline, CDR1 SGHDT and CDR2 YYEEEE. Losses at the gene ends were 5 bases for V and 7 bases for J; bases not matched to a gene: 10. The CDR3 spans 15 residues.

This clone occurred a few times. J is TRBJ1-4 and V is TRBV4-2, with a tentative D call TRBD1 (5 bases). Trimming took off 11 bases at V and 7 bases at J, with 26 bases between the two ends. The CDR3 is 16 residues long. Germline lookup yields CDR1 LGHNA and CDR2 YNFKEQ. The CDR3, as DNA: TGTGCCTCCCTTTCGAAGGCGGGGGAAATATCTGAAAAACTGTTTTTT. Translating gives CASLSKAGEISEKLFF.

The chain links TRBV3-1 (or the pseudogene TRBV3-2) to TRBJ2-1; perhaps TRBD2 as D (5 bases). Germline V gene data show CDR1 as LGHDT and CDR2 as YNNKEL (reference sequence). This CDR3 is built from 12 residues. V lost 4 bases, J lost 12 bases, and 13 bases lay in between. The CDR3 here is CASSLTGVWQFF. CDR3 sequence (DNA): TGTGCCAGCAGCCTTACCGGGGTTTGGCAGTTCTTC.

V gene TRBV27 combines with J gene TRBJ2-2; weak D call: TRBD2 (5 bases). The germline V and J ends were trimmed by 2 bases and 3 bases, with 10 bases remaining between them. The CDR3 is made up of 15 amino acids. CDR1 is MNHEY and CDR2 is SMNVEV in the germline V gene (reference sequence). The DNA of the CDR3 is TGTGCCAGCAGTTTAGGTGGGAGTTACACCGGGGAGCTGTTTTTT. This gives the protein CASSLGGSYTGELFF.

This rearrangement joins TRBV7-2 to TRBJ2-1; 7 bases match TRBD1. The CDR3 contains 15 residues. V lost 3 bases to trimming and J lost 4 bases; unmatched junction nucleotides: 6. Germline V gene lookup returns CDR1 SGHTA and CDR2 FQGNSA. CDR3 amino acids: CASSFRGTVYNEQFF. The CDR3 nucleotides read TGTGCCAGCAGCTTCAGGGGGACCGTGTACAATGAGCAGTTCTTC.

The gene calls are TRBV7-9 and TRBJ2-2; possibly TRBD2 for D (6 bases). The CDR3 sequence is 14 residues long. Germline V lookup: CDR1 SEHNR, CDR2 FQNEAQ (reference sequence). Trimming took 3 bases from V and 5 from J, leaving 10 bases between them. CDR3 region: CASSFRGITGELFF. The CDR3 DNA reads as TGTGCCAGCAGCTTTCGGGGGATTACCGGGGAGCTGTTTTTT.

The V gene is TRBV28, the J gene TRBJ1-2; TRBD1 matches 8 bases. Germline loops: CDR1 MDHEN, CDR2 SYDVKM. V gave up 4 bases and J gave up 7 bases; unmatched junction bases: 5. This CDR3 has 13 amino acids. CDR3 region: CASSSGQGFGYTF. CDR3 bases: TGTGCCAGCAGTTCTGGACAGGGCTTTGGCTACACCTTC.

The rearrangement uses TRBV3-1 (or the pseudogene TRBV3-2) and TRBJ2-4; TRBD1 aligns across 11 bases. Trimming removed 0 bases from V and 7 bases from J; junction bases left unmatched: 2. CDR3 length: 15 residues. Germline CDR1 is LGHDT and CDR2 is YNNKEL (reference sequence). The DNA of the CDR3 is TGTGCCAGCAGCCAAGATGGGACAGGGGGTAACATTCAGTACTTC. It is translated as CASSQDGTGGNIQYF.

The chain's CDR3 is CASSGRRSEQYF. CDR3 nucleotides: TGTGCCAGCAGCGGGAGGCGGAGTGAGCAGTACTTC. The chain recombines TRBV2 with TRBJ2-7, with TRBD2 matching 7 bases. The J segment lost 7 bases and the V segment lost 6 bases, leaving 6 bases of the junction unmatched. Germline V gene sequence: CDR1 SNHLY, CDR2 FYNNEI. This CDR3 is built from 12 residues.

J is TRBJ2-2 and V is TRBV15; the match to TRBD2 covers 8 bases. The CDR3 covers 18 residues. From germline, CDR1 is LNHNV and CDR2 YYDKDF (reference sequence). Trimming took 4 bases from V and 0 from J; bases not matched to a gene: 10. In DNA, the CDR3 is TGTGCCACCAGCAACGCCAGGGCTAGCGGGCCGAACACCGGGGAGCTGTTTTTT. Translating it yields CATSNARASGPNTGELFF. Variable domain in full (rest from reference TRBV15 and TRBJ2-2): DAMVIQNPRYQVTQFGKPVTLSCSQTLNHNVMYWYQQKSSQAPKLLFHYYDKDFNNEADTPDNFQSRRPNTSFCFLDIRSPGLGDTAMYLCATSNARASGPNTGELFFGEGSRLTVL.

The V gene is TRBV7-2, the J gene TRBJ2-3, with 8 bases matching TRBD2. Trimming cost V 0 bases and J 1 base; bases outside gene matches: 3. This CDR3 comprises 16 residues. Germline V gene data show CDR1 as SGHTA and CDR2 as FQGNSA. In nucleotides, the CDR3 is TGTGCCAGCAGCTTAGCGGCGGGAGGAGGCACAGATACGCAGTATTTT. Its translation is CASSLAAGGGTDTQYF.

This rearrangement joins TRBV6-2 or TRBV6-3 to TRBJ1-1, with D perhaps matching TRBD1 (6 bases). This CDR3 is 13 amino acids long. CDR1 is MNHEY, CDR2 SVGEGT, per germline. The ends were cut back, 2 bases at V and 9 bases at J, with 13 bases in the middle. The CDR3 coding sequence is TGTGCCAGCAGTTACATGGCAGGGGTTAAAGCTTTCTTT. It translates to CASSYMAGVKAFF.

This chain links TRBV9 with TRBJ2-4; 8 bases align to TRBD1. Per germline, CDR1 SGDLS and CDR2 YYNGEE. CDR3 size: 16 residues. V gave up 3 bases and J gave up 8 bases; unmatched junction bases: 13. CDR3 in amino acids: CASSAPGQVGLDIQYF. CDR3 coding DNA: TGTGCCAGCAGCGCTCCGGGACAGGTTGGTTTGGACATTCAGTACTTC.

This clone was seen only once. CDR3 in amino acids: CASSRTSGDYEQYF. The CDR3 DNA sequence: TGTGCCAGCAGCCGGACTAGCGGGGACTACGAGCAGTACTTC. The chain links TRBV7-9 to TRBJ2-7, with TRBD2 identical over 12 bases. With V trimmed by 5 bases and J by 3 bases, 2 bases remained unmatched. CDR3 length: 14 residues. Germline V lookup: CDR1 SEHNR, CDR2 FQNEAQ (reference sequence).

This chain connects TRBV5-1 to TRBJ2-5; 7 bases are shared with TRBD1. Germline assignment: CDR1 SGHRS and CDR2 YFSETQ. The CDR3 has 16 amino acids. V shed 7 bases, J shed 2 bases, and the junction held 14 bases outside the gene matches. The DNA of the CDR3 is TGCGCCAGCCGCCGAGGGGGCTCTCTAGGTCAAGAGACCCAGTACTTC. It translates to CASRRGGSLGQETQYF.

This chain connects TRBV5-5 to TRBJ2-7; D might be TRBD1 (7 bases). CDR1 and CDR2 (germline): SGHKS, YYEKEE (reference sequence). V was cut by 4 bases and J by 4 bases, with 15 bases left in between. The CDR3 length is 14 residues. The CDR3: CASSTTAGQYEQYF. CDR3 DNA sequence: TGTGCCAGCAGCACTACTGCGGGACAGTACGAGCAGTACTTC.

The chain employs TRBV18 and TRBJ2-7, with unresolved D. V lost 3 bases and J lost 3, with 6 bases in between. The germline V gene encodes CDR1 KGHSH and CDR2 LQKENI. This CDR3 has 12 amino acids. CDR3 sequence: CASSPSSYEQYF. DNA of the CDR3: TGTGCCAGCTCACCGTCGAGCTACGAGCAGTACTTC.

The chain recombines TRBV25-1 with TRBJ2-7, with 8 bases identical to TRBD2. The CDR3 is 14 amino acids. Trimming took 3 bases from V and 3 from J; bases not matched to a gene: 4. From germline, CDR1 is MGHDK and CDR2 SYGVNS. CDR3 coding DNA: TGTGCCAGCAGTGAGGGCGGGGGGATCTACGAGCAGTACTTC. Translated, it gives CASSEGGGIYEQYF.

The rearrangement uses TRBV11-3 and TRBJ2-1, with 8 bases that match TRBD2. CDR1 is SGHNT and CDR2 is YENEEA in the germline V gene. V trimming: 5 bases; J trimming: 7 bases; junction bases outside the gene matches: 7. The CDR3 runs to 14 residues. CDR3 coding DNA: TGTGCCAGCAGCCCTAAGACTAGCGTGAATGAGCAGTTCTTC. It yields the protein CASSPKTSVNEQFF.